These T cell receptor beta chains were read from a single sample in a study of CD8 T cells in Susac syndrome. TCRdb re-called the immunoSEQ multiplex PCR reads through MiXCR, storing one row per CDR3 protein. The top ten hold about 0.11% of the sample, which has some 260,000 distinct CDR3 sequences, roughly 84% seen once. Sequenced input: CD8+ T cells from PBMCs. The receptors were gathered from a human donor with multiple sclerosis. Both conserved end residues are part of each CDR3. A D gene is named only where the DNA matches it firmly. Clone size is shown for a subset of rows, as once, few, many or a class of expanded clone.

d_call	v_call	j_call	clone_size	cdr3_aa	cdr3_nt
NA	TRBV5-6	TRBJ1-1	NA	CASSSIRELAPTEAFF	TGTGCCAGCAGCTCCATCAGGGAATTGGCCCCCACTGAAGCTTTCTTT
TRBD2	TRBV7-2	TRBJ2-1	NA	CASSLGPGGSFPQFF	TGTGCCAGCAGCTTAGGGCCGGGAGGGTCCTTCCCGCAGTTCTTC
TRBD2	TRBV7-9	TRBJ2-5	NA	CASSLGPAGLANQETQYF	TGTGCCAGCAGCTTAGGCCCGGCGGGACTAGCTAACCAAGAGACCCAGTACTTC
TRBD2	TRBV6-1	TRBJ2-7	NA	CASSSSGPGEQYF	TGTGCCAGCAGTTCTAGCGGACCGGGAGAGCAGTACTTC
TRBD1	TRBV15	TRBJ1-1	NA	CATSRDGTGGTEAFF	TGTGCCACCAGCAGAGATGGGACAGGGGGCACTGAAGCTTTCTTT
TRBD2	TRBV7-9	TRBJ2-1	NA	CASSAWGEGLLDEQFF	TGTGCCAGCAGCGCCTGGGGGGAGGGACTCCTTGATGAGCAGTTCTTC
TRBD2	TRBV7-2	TRBJ2-1	NA	CATSAGGPRF	TGTGCCACCTCAGCGGGAGGGCCGCGCTTC
TRBD2	TRBV12-3/TRBV12-4	TRBJ2-1	NA	CASTLVSLAGLTYNEQFF	TGTGCCAGCACCCTCGTATCACTAGCGGGTCTTACCTACAATGAGCAGTTCTTC
TRBD1	TRBV28	TRBJ1-5	NA	CASSLLAGGYQPQHF	TGTGCCAGCAGTTTACTCGCAGGGGGTTATCAGCCCCAGCATTTT
NA	TRBV7-2	TRBJ1-1	NA	CASSNRGQTGPGAFF	TGTGCCAGCAGCAATAGGGGTCAGACCGGACCCGGAGCTTTCTTT
NA	TRBV5-6	TRBJ2-5	NA	CASSLADLRETQYF	TGTGCCAGCAGCTTGGCCGACCTACGGGAGACCCAGTACTTC
NA	TRBV28	TRBJ2-1	once	CASSFQLGQGSLEQFF	TGTGCCAGCAGTTTCCAACTGGGGCAAGGGTCCCTTGAGCAGTTCTTC
NA	TRBV19	TRBJ1-5	NA	CASRPRQGRVQPQHF	TGTGCCAGTAGACCCCGGCAGGGGAGGGTTCAGCCCCAGCATTTT
TRBD1	TRBV12-3/TRBV12-4	TRBJ1-2	NA	CASSQGDSVYGYTF	TGTGCCAGCAGCCAAGGGGACAGCGTCTATGGCTACACCTTC
NA	TRBV7-6	TRBJ2-7	NA	CASSLVIRGSEQYF	TGTGCCAGCAGCTTAGTAATACGGGGGAGCGAGCAGTACTTC
TRBD1	TRBV25-1	TRBJ1-6	NA	CAGGTGSSPLHF	TGTGCCGGAGGGACAGGGAGCTCACCCCTCCACTTT
TRBD1	TRBV5-1	TRBJ2-5	NA	CASSDTGGEENQYF	TGCGCCAGCAGCGATACAGGGGGCGAAGAAAACCAGTACTTC
TRBD2	TRBV5-4	TRBJ2-3	NA	CASSPTSWVTDTQYF	TGTGCCAGCAGCCCGACTAGCTGGGTCACAGATACGCAGTATTTT
TRBD2	TRBV30	TRBJ2-3	once	CAGLAGGVDTQYF	TGTGCCGGATTAGCGGGAGGTGTTGATACGCAGTATTTT
NA	TRBV27	TRBJ1-2	NA	CASSLDTGSVRGYTF	TGTGCCAGCAGTTTAGACACAGGGTCGGTTCGTGGCTACACCTTC
NA	TRBV7-9	TRBJ2-1	NA	CASSLKKGRPDEQFF	TGTGCCAGCAGCTTAAAAAAGGGGCGTCCCGATGAGCAGTTCTTC
TRBD2	TRBV27	TRBJ2-7	once	CASRPASGRNEQYF	TGTGCCAGCCGCCCAGCTAGCGGGAGAAACGAGCAGTACTTC
NA	TRBV15	TRBJ1-2	NA	CATSRGALDYGYTF	TGTGCCACCAGCAGGGGGGCTTTGGACTATGGCTACACCTTC
NA	TRBV5-6	TRBJ1-2	NA	CAGSLERGSANYGYTF	TGTGCCGGCAGCTTGGAACGGGGTTCAGCTAACTATGGCTACACCTTC
NA	TRBV9	TRBJ2-3	NA	CASSVKGSTDTQYF	TGTGCCAGCAGCGTAAAGGGCAGCACAGATACGCAGTATTTT
TRBD2	TRBV5-4	TRBJ2-1	NA	CASSWTSGNHEQFF	TGTGCCAGCAGCTGGACTAGCGGGAACCATGAGCAGTTCTTC
TRBD2	TRBV29-1	TRBJ2-7	NA	CSVRGREPYEQYF	TGCAGCGTGCGGGGGAGAGAACCCTACGAGCAGTACTTC
NA	TRBV11-2	TRBJ2-4	NA	CASSPEAQDDIQYF	TGTGCCAGCAGCCCAGAGGCGCAAGATGACATTCAGTACTTC
NA	TRBV24-1	TRBJ2-5	once	CATSDPTVQETQYF	TGTGCCACCAGTGATCCGACAGTCCAAGAGACCCAGTACTTC
NA	TRBV12-3/TRBV12-4	TRBJ1-1	NA	CASSPYTSEAFF	TGTGCCAGCAGTCCCTATACCTCCGAAGCTTTCTTT
NA	TRBV9	TRBJ2-1	NA	CASSDGRGGYNEQFF	TGTGCCAGCAGTGATGGTAGGGGAGGATACAATGAGCAGTTCTTC
NA	TRBV5-1	TRBJ1-1	NA	CASRLWGLNTEAFF	TGCGCCAGCAGGTTATGGGGCTTGAACACTGAAGCTTTCTTT
TRBD2	TRBV3-1	TRBJ2-1	NA	CASSQAGLAGAFYNEQFF	TGTGCCAGCAGCCAAGCTGGTTTAGCGGGGGCCTTCTACAATGAGCAGTTCTTC
NA	TRBV19	TRBJ1-5	NA	CASNFPGPNQPQHF	TGTGCCAGTAACTTCCCCGGCCCTAATCAGCCCCAGCATTTT
TRBD2	TRBV6-4	TRBJ2-1	NA	CASKTASGGGYEQFF	TGTGCCAGCAAAACTGCTAGCGGTGGGGGTTATGAGCAGTTCTTC
NA	TRBV9	TRBJ2-1	NA	CASSVVPAGSYNEQFF	TGTGCCAGCAGCGTAGTGCCCGCGGGATCGTACAATGAGCAGTTCTTC
TRBD1	TRBV28	TRBJ1-5	NA	CASSLGPFVQGGKRNNQPQHF	TGTGCCAGCAGTTTAGGCCCTTTTGTACAGGGGGGAAAGAGAAACAATCAGCCCCAGCATTTT
NA	TRBV24-1	TRBJ2-1	NA	CATSDSLGQEQFF	TGTGCCACCAGTGATTCCCTTGGACAGGAGCAGTTCTTC
NA	TRBV4-1	TRBJ2-1	NA	CASSYGGGQGSYNEQFF	TGCGCCAGCAGCTACGGGGGGGGACAGGGTTCTTACAATGAGCAGTTCTTC
NA	TRBV12-3/TRBV12-4	TRBJ2-2	NA	CASSFRGIDTGELFF	TGTGCCAGCAGTTTCCGAGGGATCGACACCGGGGAGCTGTTTTTT